Included here is one T cell receptor (beta chain) sequence, with context. There is no known antigen for this receptor. The record has no base qualities; no much larger clone is one base away. From a lookup of the germline V gene (reference sequence), CDR1 and CDR2 are SGHNT and YYREEE. The CDR3 starts with the cysteine, ends with the phenylalanine, and has 15 residues. CDR3 DNA is the only sequence kept; it has 45 bases, read in frame from the first base. V ends up 4 bases short and J 6 bases short, with an unmatched junction base count of 11. TCRbeta CDR3 regions were amplified from genomic DNA using the immunoSEQ Assay, a bias-controlled multiplex PCR. In the source study's methods: The number of nucleated cells in each sample was estimated by amplification of reference gene primers within the assay. Sequence reads were collapsed and filtered to measure the absolute abundance of every unique TCRbeta CDR3 rearrangement. For each sample, productive Simpson clonality was calculated by taking the square root of Simpson's diversity index across productive rearrangements. Here the immuneACCESS table is served through TCRdb, limited to in-frame sequences with V and J called. Missing clones are a known gap in these copies; in checked studies unresolved V genes cover under half, and the rest lacks a known reason. V and J calls and clone size come straight from that table; D and trimming were deduced from the DNA. Within this sample are 150,000 to 200,000 clones, with about 88% of them counted one time only. In total, the top ten clones hold 15% to 20% of the sample.

The data are from a study of blood T cell repertoires in COVID-19 (dated by TCRdb to about 2020). For the wider study: Samples from collaborators originated in the United States, Italy and Spain and spanned both the acute and convalescent phases of COVID-19. The prospective study material was composed of cDNA or gDNA derived from T cells, B-cell-depleted T cells, or PBMCs. Subjects who had been exposed to COVID-19, were actively infected with it, or had recovered from it provided the deeply sampled blood TCRbeta repertoires that made up the dataset. The repertoires were released in a freely available public database intended as a resource for research on the immune response to SARS-CoV-2. Samples were obtained from the ongoing ImmuneRACE study (first 160 participants) and from 1,254 subjects provided by 6 global collaborators. Nearly every sample came with metadata listing a de-identified subject ID, COVID-19 status, age in years and sex. Where available, HLA class I and class II types were taken from metadata supplied by the sample provider and were not determined by assay-based typing.

The study at large found these results: The quantity of clinical and demographic metadata differed by source and by participant and was supplied without curation.

Each collaborating institution followed its own protocols to collect whole blood in K2EDTA tubes. For TCRbeta analysis, collaborators shipped samples as frozen whole blood, isolated PBMCs, or DNA extracted from either of those sample types. Material for sequencing was peripheral blood. Rearrangement joined TRBV5-4 to TRBJ2-7; TRBD1 matches 9 bases in the middle. The sequence was obtained from a man in his 60s with active or convalescent COVID-19. The nucleotide sequence reads TGTGCCAGCAGCCGTTCCGCGGGACAGGGTACCGAGCAGTACTTC. Its translation is CASSRSAGQGTEQYF. Beyond the CDR3, the reference TRBV5-4 and TRBJ2-7 genes provide the residues; the full variable domain reads: ETGVTQSPTHLIKTRGQQVTLRCSSQSGHNTVSWYQQALGQGPQFIFQYYREEENGRGNFPPRFSGLQFPNYSSELNVNALELDDSALYLCASSRSAGQGTEQYFGPGTRLTVT.